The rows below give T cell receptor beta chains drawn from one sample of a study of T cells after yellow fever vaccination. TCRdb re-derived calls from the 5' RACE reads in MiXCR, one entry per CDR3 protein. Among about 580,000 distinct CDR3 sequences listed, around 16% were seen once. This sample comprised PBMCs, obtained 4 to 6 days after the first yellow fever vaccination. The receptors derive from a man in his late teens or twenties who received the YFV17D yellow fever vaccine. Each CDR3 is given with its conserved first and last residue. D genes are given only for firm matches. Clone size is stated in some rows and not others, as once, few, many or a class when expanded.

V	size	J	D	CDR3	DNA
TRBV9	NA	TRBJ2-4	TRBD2	CASSAGSGGAIQYF	TGTGCCAGCAGCGCTGGGAGCGGGGGAGCAATTCAGTACTTC
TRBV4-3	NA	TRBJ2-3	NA	CASSQDNTDTQYF	TGCGCCAGCAGCCAAGACAACACAGATACGCAGTATTTT
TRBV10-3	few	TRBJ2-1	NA	CAISPPGISYNEQFF	TGTGCCATCAGTCCCCCCGGGATCTCCTACAATGAGCAGTTCTTC
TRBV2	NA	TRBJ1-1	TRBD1	CASSPQGSTEAFF	TGTGCCAGCAGCCCACAGGGGTCGACCGAAGCTTTCTTT
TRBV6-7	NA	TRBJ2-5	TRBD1	CASTSDRPPGGTQYF	TGTGCCAGCACGTCGGACAGGCCACCCGGTGGGACCCAGTACTTC
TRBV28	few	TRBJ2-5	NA	CASSRGMKETQYF	TGTGCCAGCAGTCGGGGGATGAAAGAGACCCAGTACTTC
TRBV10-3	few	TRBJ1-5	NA	CAIGEDQPQHF	TGTGCCATCGGGGAGGATCAGCCCCAGCATTTT
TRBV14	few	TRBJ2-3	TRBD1	CASSHARGRPDTQYF	TGTGCCAGCAGCCACGCCAGGGGGCGCCCAGATACGCAGTATTTT
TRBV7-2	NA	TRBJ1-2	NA	CASSLTGFGNYGYTF	TGTGCCAGCAGCTTAACAGGGTTCGGGAACTATGGCTACACCTTC
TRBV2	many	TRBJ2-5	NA	CASRETLTARYQETQYF	TGTGCCAGCAGGGAGACCCTGACAGCCCGATACCAAGAGACCCAGTACTTC
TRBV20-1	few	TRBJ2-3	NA	CSVPLQGSDTQYF	TGCAGTGTCCCACTACAGGGCTCGGATACGCAGTATTTT
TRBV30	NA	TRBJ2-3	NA	CAWSWGFADTQYF	TGTGCCTGGAGTTGGGGGTTCGCAGATACGCAGTATTTT
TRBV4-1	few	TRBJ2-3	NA	CASSRGGPIPSTDTQYF	TGCGCCAGCAGCCGGGGGGGGCCGATCCCCAGCACAGATACGCAGTATTTT
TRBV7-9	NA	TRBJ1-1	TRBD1	CASSLGEGTGSEAFF	TGTGCCAGCAGCTTAGGGGAGGGGACAGGGTCTGAAGCTTTCTTT
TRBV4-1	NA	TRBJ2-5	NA	CASSQDPFQGGAQETQYF	TGCGCCAGCAGCCAAGACCCTTTCCAGGGCGGGGCACAAGAGACCCAGTACTTC
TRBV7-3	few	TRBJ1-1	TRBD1	CASSTTGGDTEAFF	TGTGCCAGCAGCACGACAGGGGGTGATACTGAAGCTTTCTTT
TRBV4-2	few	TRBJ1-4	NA	CASSQDQSIFGKLFF	TGTGCCAGCAGCCAAGATCAATCAATTTTTGGAAAACTGTTTTTT
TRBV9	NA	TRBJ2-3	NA	CASRRRSSPDTQYF	TGTGCCAGCAGGCGGAGAAGTAGCCCAGATACGCAGTATTTT
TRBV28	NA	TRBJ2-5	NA	CASSPRGNGYQETQYF	TGTGCCAGCAGTCCGCGTGGGAACGGGTACCAAGAGACCCAGTACTTC
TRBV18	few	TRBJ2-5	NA	CASSHQPNQYF	TGTGCCAGCTCACACCAACCCAACCAGTACTTC
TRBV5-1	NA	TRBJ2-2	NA	CASSLGSPGELFF	TGCGCCAGCAGCTTGGGAAGTCCCGGGGAGCTGTTTTTT
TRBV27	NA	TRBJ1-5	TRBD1	CASSLLGTGINQPQHF	TGTGCCAGCAGTTTACTCGGGACAGGAATTAATCAGCCCCAGCATTTT
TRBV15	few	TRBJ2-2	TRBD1	CATSLPAGQGTNTGELFF	TGTGCCACCAGCCTCCCAGCGGGACAGGGGACGAACACCGGGGAGCTGTTTTTT
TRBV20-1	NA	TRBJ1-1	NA	CSARDPQQGTEAFF	TGCAGTGCTAGAGACCCTCAACAGGGCACTGAAGCTTTCTTT
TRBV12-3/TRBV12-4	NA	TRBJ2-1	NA	CASSLNGVGEQFF	TGTGCCAGCAGTTTGAACGGGGTTGGCGAGCAGTTCTTC
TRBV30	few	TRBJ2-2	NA	CAEQTPGTGELFF	TGTGCTGAACAGACCCCGGGGACCGGGGAGCTGTTTTTT
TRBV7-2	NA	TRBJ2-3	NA	CASSRGSRGFKDTQYF	TGTGCCAGCAGCCGCGGGTCCCGCGGATTCAAAGATACGCAGTATTTT
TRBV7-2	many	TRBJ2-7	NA	CASSAPSSYEQYF	TGTGCCAGCAGCGCCCCCAGCTCCTACGAGCAGTACTTC
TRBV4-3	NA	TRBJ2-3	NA	CASSQDRGGYGTQYF	TGCGCCAGCAGCCAAGACAGGGGGGGGTATGGTACGCAGTATTTT
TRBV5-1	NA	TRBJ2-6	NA	CASSLARGASGANVLTF	TGCGCCAGCAGCTTGGCGAGGGGTGCCTCTGGGGCCAACGTCCTGACTTTC
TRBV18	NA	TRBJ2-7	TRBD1	CASSGRDRRGEQYF	TGTGCCAGCTCGGGGCGGGACAGGCGCGGCGAGCAGTACTTC
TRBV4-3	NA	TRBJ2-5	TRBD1	CASSPRDRHSQYF	TGCGCCAGCAGCCCAAGGGACAGGCACTCCCAGTACTTC
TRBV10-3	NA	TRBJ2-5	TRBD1	CAITGQQQETQYF	TGTGCCATCACGGGACAGCAACAAGAGACCCAGTACTTC
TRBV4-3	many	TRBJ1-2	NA	CASSLGGGSHYGYTF	TGCGCCAGCAGCCTCGGGGGGGGAAGCCACTATGGCTACACCTTC
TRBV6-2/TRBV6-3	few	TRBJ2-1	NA	CASRSPVQISYNEQFF	TGTGCCAGCAGGTCTCCGGTTCAAATCTCCTACAATGAGCAGTTCTTC
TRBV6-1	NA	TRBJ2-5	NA	CASSRKIRGGETQYF	TGTGCCAGCAGTCGAAAGATCAGGGGTGGAGAGACCCAGTACTTC
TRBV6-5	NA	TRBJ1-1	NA	CASSYKGRTEAFF	TGTGCCAGCAGTTACAAGGGGAGGACTGAAGCTTTCTTT
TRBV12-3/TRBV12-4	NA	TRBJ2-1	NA	CASSYTANEQFF	TGTGCCAGCAGTTATACCGCCAATGAGCAGTTCTTC
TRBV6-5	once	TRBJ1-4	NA	CASSRGREKLFF	TGTGCCAGCAGTCGCGGCCGTGAAAAACTGTTTTTT
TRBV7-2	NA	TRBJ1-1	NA	CASSREGLTEAFF	TGTGCCAGCAGCCGAGAAGGTCTCACTGAAGCTTTCTTT
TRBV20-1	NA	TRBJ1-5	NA	CSAQAFSNQPQHF	TGCAGTGCTCAAGCCTTTAGCAATCAGCCCCAGCATTTT
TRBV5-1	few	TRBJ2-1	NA	CASSFYRASNNEQFF	TGCGCCAGCAGCTTTTACAGGGCCTCCAACAATGAGCAGTTCTTC
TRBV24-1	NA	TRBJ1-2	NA	CATSDYRDYGYTF	TGTGCCACCAGTGACTACAGGGACTATGGCTACACCTTC
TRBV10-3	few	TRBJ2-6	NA	CAISTDREEAGANVLTF	TGTGCCATCAGTACCGACAGGGAGGAGGCTGGGGCCAACGTCCTGACTTTC
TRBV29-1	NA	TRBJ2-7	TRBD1	CSALGPTGGEQYF	TGCAGCGCCTTGGGGCCCACAGGGGGCGAGCAGTACTTC
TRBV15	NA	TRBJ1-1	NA	CATSRDKGMNTEAFF	TGTGCCACCAGCAGAGATAAGGGGATGAACACTGAAGCTTTCTTT
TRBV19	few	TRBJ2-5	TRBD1	CASRATGVETQYF	TGTGCCAGTAGGGCGACAGGGGTAGAGACCCAGTACTTC
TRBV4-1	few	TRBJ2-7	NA	CASSQGLRGYEQYF	TGCGCCAGCAGCCAAGGGTTGCGGGGCTACGAGCAGTACTTC
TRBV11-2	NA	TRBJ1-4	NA	CASSLERPLRTYTTNEKLFF	TGTGCCAGCAGCTTAGAAAGGCCCCTACGGACCTATACAACTAATGAAAAACTGTTTTTT
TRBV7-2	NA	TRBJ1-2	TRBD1	CASSRSRDRVFGYGYTF	TGTGCCAGCAGCCGAAGCCGGGACAGGGTGTTTGGGTATGGCTACACCTTC
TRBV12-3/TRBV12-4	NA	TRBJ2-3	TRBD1	CASSRDRAHTDTQYF	TGTGCCAGCAGTCGGGACAGAGCTCACACAGATACGCAGTATTTT
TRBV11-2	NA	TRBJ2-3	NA	CASSAHVTRGDTQYF	TGTGCCAGCAGCGCCCACGTCACCCGGGGGGATACGCAGTATTTT
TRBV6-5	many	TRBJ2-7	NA	CASSYSSSSYEQYF	TGTGCCAGCAGTTACTCCTCCAGCTCCTACGAGCAGTACTTC
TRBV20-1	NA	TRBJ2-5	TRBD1	CSAREQGSAETQYF	TGCAGTGCTAGAGAACAGGGGAGCGCAGAGACCCAGTACTTC
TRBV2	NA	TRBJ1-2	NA	CASSQGALYGYTF	TGTGCCAGCAGTCAAGGGGCCCTCTATGGCTACACCTTC
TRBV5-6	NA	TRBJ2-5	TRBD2	CASSRLAGRETQYF	TGTGCCAGCAGCCGACTAGCGGGGAGAGAGACCCAGTACTTC
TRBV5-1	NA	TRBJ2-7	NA	CASSGTDEQYF	TGCGCCAGCAGCGGTACAGACGAGCAGTACTTC
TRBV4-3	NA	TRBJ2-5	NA	CASSRRGGVQETQYF	TGCGCCAGCAGCCGGAGAGGGGGGGTGCAAGAGACCCAGTACTTC
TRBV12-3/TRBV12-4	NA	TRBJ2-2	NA	CASSPMGELFF	TGTGCCAGCAGTCCCATGGGGGAGCTGTTTTTT